These T cell receptor beta chains were read from a single sample in a study of response to subunit inactivated influenza vaccine. TCRdb analysed the RT-PCR reads with MiXCR anew, one entry per CDR3 protein. Altogether about 700,000 distinct CDR3 sequences are present, less than 15% being singletons, with the ten largest covering 7.6%. Sequenced material: PBMCs from blood, taken about 14 days before vaccination. Source of these receptors: a man aged 45-65 years who received an inactivated influenza vaccine. Each CDR3 is given with its conserved first and last residue. A D gene is named only where the DNA matches it firmly. Not all rows give a size; the values are once, few, many and, for expanded clones, a class.

v_call	cdr3_length	clone_size	j_call	d_call	cdr3_nt	cdr3_aa
TRBV20-1	13	NA	TRBJ1-1	NA	TGCAGTGCTAGAGAGGACAGGAACACTGAAGCTTTCTTT	CSAREDRNTEAFF
TRBV5-1	15	few	TRBJ2-2	NA	TGCGCCAGCAGCTTGGGACACTCGGACACCGGGGAGCTGTTTTTT	CASSLGHSDTGELFF
TRBV4-1	13	NA	TRBJ2-1	TRBD1	TGCGCCAGCAGCGAAACACAGGGGAATGAGCAGTTCTTC	CASSETQGNEQFF
TRBV28	14	few	TRBJ1-5	NA	TGTGCCACCAACCGGGACGTTGAAAGTCAGCCCCAGCATTTT	CATNRDVESQPQHF
TRBV5-1	13	NA	TRBJ1-4	TRBD1	TGCGCCAGCAGCCCGGAGACAGGGAGGAAACTGTTTTTT	CASSPETGRKLFF
TRBV6-2/TRBV6-3	15	few	TRBJ2-7	NA	TGTGCCAGCAGTTACTCGGGGAGAGGAGACTACGAGCAGTACTTC	CASSYSGRGDYEQYF
TRBV27	15	NA	TRBJ1-1	NA	TGTGCCAGCAGTTTATTCCCCCCCAGGCGCGGCCCGGCTTTCTTT	CASSLFPPRRGPAFF
TRBV6-1	14	NA	TRBJ1-1	TRBD1	TGTGCCAGCAATAAAAACCTAGGGGGCGGCGGAGCTTTCTTT	CASNKNLGGGGAFF
TRBV6-2/TRBV6-3	14	few	TRBJ2-7	TRBD2	TGTGCCAGCAGTTACGGGCGGGAGAACAACGAGCAGTACTTC	CASSYGRENNEQYF
TRBV28	14	few	TRBJ1-2	TRBD1	TGTGCCAGCAGTCCGCCGGGACAGGGCTATGGCTACACCTTC	CASSPPGQGYGYTF
TRBV7-8	16	few	TRBJ1-4	NA	TGTGCCAGCAGCTCCCGACGGTTTGCAACTAATGAAAAACTGTTTTTT	CASSSRRFATNEKLFF
TRBV4-3	16	NA	TRBJ1-5	NA	TGCGCCAGCAGCCAAGATTTTCGGATCCTCAATCAGCCCCAGCATTTT	CASSQDFRILNQPQHF
TRBV9	17	few	TRBJ2-5	TRBD1	TGTGCCAGCAGCCCAACGGAACAGGGGGCAGCTGGGGAGACCCAGTACTTC	CASSPTEQGAAGETQYF
TRBV6-1	15	few	TRBJ2-3	NA	TGTGCCAGCAGACAGGGGGGGTCCTACACAGATACGCAGTATTTT	CASRQGGSYTDTQYF
TRBV4-1	15	many	TRBJ2-3	NA	TGCGCCAGCAGCCAAGGGGCAGGGTCCACAGATACGCAGTATTTT	CASSQGAGSTDTQYF
TRBV28	12	many	TRBJ2-5	TRBD1	TGTGCCAGCAGAACAGGGGAAGAGACCCAGTACTTC	CASRTGEETQYF
TRBV2	15	few	TRBJ2-2	TRBD1	TGTGCCACCAAGCCCGGGACAGGGTTTGCCGGGGAGCTGTTTTTT	CATKPGTGFAGELFF
TRBV15	16	NA	TRBJ2-7	NA	TGTGCCACCAGCAGAGTGCGGGGCCGCCTAACCTACGAGCAGTACTTC	CATSRVRGRLTYEQYF
TRBV6-6	13	NA	TRBJ2-7	NA	TGTGCCAGCAGTTACCACCTTGACGGCGAGCAGTACTTC	CASSYHLDGEQYF
TRBV29-1	15	many	TRBJ2-5	TRBD2	TGCAGCGTTGGCTTCAGCGGGAGAGGTGGAGAGACCCAGTACTTC	CSVGFSGRGGETQYF
TRBV5-1	14	NA	TRBJ2-5	TRBD2	TGCGCCAGCTCCACGGGGGGTTCCCAAGAGACCCAGTACTTC	CASSTGGSQETQYF
TRBV24-1	13	few	TRBJ2-7	NA	TGTGCCACCAGTGCTCCGGGAACCTACGAGCAGTACTTC	CATSAPGTYEQYF
TRBV9	15	few	TRBJ1-5	NA	TGTGCCAGCAGCGCAGGGGCCGGAAGCAATCAGCCCCAGCATTTT	CASSAGAGSNQPQHF
TRBV10-3	15	many	TRBJ2-3	NA	TGTGCCATCAGTGCGGGACGGGAGTCGACAGATACGCAGTATTTT	CAISAGRESTDTQYF
TRBV29-1	14	NA	TRBJ1-1	NA	TGCAGCGTTGCCCAAACAGGTTATTACACTGAAGCTTTCTTT	CSVAQTGYYTEAFF
TRBV28	14	NA	TRBJ2-5	TRBD1	TGTGCAACACAGGGGCCACTAACGAAAGAGACCCAGTACTTC	CATQGPLTKETQYF
TRBV4-3	15	many	TRBJ1-5	NA	TGCGCCAGCAGCCAAGATTACGGAAAGAATCAGCCCCAGCATTTT	CASSQDYGKNQPQHF
TRBV4-3	15	NA	TRBJ2-7	TRBD1	TGCGCCAGCAGCCAAGAACCGGGACAGGCCTACGAGCAGTACTTC	CASSQEPGQAYEQYF
TRBV20-1	13	many	TRBJ2-7	TRBD2	TGCAGTGCTAGAGACCAGGGAGGGGCTTGGCAGTACTTC	CSARDQGGAWQYF
TRBV2	15	NA	TRBJ2-5	TRBD2	TGTGCCAGCAGTGAGTCAGCGGGGGTCCAAGAGACCCACTACTTC	CASSESAGVQETHYF
TRBV7-2	15	NA	TRBJ2-4	NA	TGTGCCAGCAGCCCCCCAAGGGGTCGGGGAAACATTCAGTACTTC	CASSPPRGRGNIQYF
TRBV6-4	16	few	TRBJ2-3	TRBD2	TGTGCCAGCAGCGACATGCCGCGGGGGGGCCCAGATACGCAGTATTTT	CASSDMPRGGPDTQYF
TRBV9	15	NA	TRBJ1-4	NA	TGTGCCAGCAGCTTTCGGACAGCAACTAATGAAAAACTGTTTTTT	CASSFRTATNEKLFF
TRBV7-3	17	many	TRBJ2-4	NA	TGTGCCAGCAGCTTAAATCCCAGGGTTGAAGCCAAAAACATTCAGTACTTC	CASSLNPRVEAKNIQYF
TRBV3-1	15	few	TRBJ2-5	NA	TGTGCCAGCAGCAATTTCCAGGACTATCGAGAGACCCAGTACTTC	CASSNFQDYRETQYF
TRBV20-1	13	NA	TRBJ2-1	TRBD2	TGCAGGGTAACTAGCGGGAGCCCCAATGAGCAGTTCTTC	CRVTSGSPNEQFF
TRBV12-3/TRBV12-4	12	few	TRBJ1-2	NA	TGTGCCAGCAGAGGGGGAGGGGATGGCTACACCTTC	CASRGGGDGYTF
TRBV24-1	15	NA	TRBJ2-5	NA	TGTGCCACCAGCTCCTGGGGCCTCGAGGGAGAGACCCAGTACTTC	CATSSWGLEGETQYF
TRBV10-3	17	NA	TRBJ2-7	TRBD2	TGTGCCATCAGTGAGTCCGACAAAAGACTAGCAGGTTACGAGCAGTACTTC	CAISESDKRLAGYEQYF
TRBV10-3	15	few	TRBJ2-1	NA	TGTGCCATCAGTGACGACACCAGGGGCAGGGATGAGCAGTTCTTC	CAISDDTRGRDEQFF
TRBV29-1	13	few	TRBJ2-2	NA	TGCAGCGCCTCGACACTTAACACCGGGGAGCTGTTTTTT	CSASTLNTGELFF
TRBV5-1	15	few	TRBJ2-3	TRBD1	TGCGCCAGCAGCGTGACAGGGGATGCTTCAGATACGCAGTATTTT	CASSVTGDASDTQYF
TRBV11-1	14	few	TRBJ1-1	TRBD1	TGTGCCAGCAGCCGGGACAGTTTCAACACTGAAGCTTTCTTT	CASSRDSFNTEAFF
TRBV13	15	few	TRBJ2-2	TRBD1	TGTGCCAGCAGATTAGGGACAGAAGGCACCGGGGAGCTGTTTTTT	CASRLGTEGTGELFF
TRBV18	17	NA	TRBJ2-7	NA	TGTGCCAGCTCTCTTGCCCAGGGAGGAAAGACGGGGAACGGGCAGTACTTC	CASSLAQGGKTGNGQYF
TRBV12-3/TRBV12-4	14	NA	TRBJ1-1	NA	TGTGCCAGCAGTTGGGGGCGGGGCTACACTGAAGCTTTCTTT	CASSWGRGYTEAFF
TRBV7-2	15	NA	TRBJ2-7	TRBD2	TGTGCCAGCAGCTCCCTTCGAGCGGGGGGCTACGAGCAGTACTTC	CASSSLRAGGYEQYF
TRBV5-1	13	NA	TRBJ2-1	TRBD1	TGCGCCAGCAGCTTACAGGGGAACAATGAGCAGTTCTTC	CASSLQGNNEQFF
TRBV4-3	15	few	TRBJ2-7	TRBD1	TGCGCCAGCAGCCTAGGACAGGCTAGCTCCTACGAGCAGTACTTC	CASSLGQASSYEQYF
TRBV2	15	NA	TRBJ2-3	TRBD2	TGTGCCAGCAGTGGGAGGACTAGCGGCACAGATACGCAGTATTTT	CASSGRTSGTDTQYF
TRBV7-6	14	NA	TRBJ2-7	NA	TGTGCCAGCAGCCCGTTCAATCGGGCCCACGAGCAGTACTTC	CASSPFNRAHEQYF
TRBV5-5	12	NA	TRBJ2-1	NA	TGTGCCAGCAGCCCCCCGCACAATGAGCAGTTCTTC	CASSPPHNEQFF
TRBV28	16	NA	TRBJ2-1	NA	TGTGCCAGCAGTTTAGAGCGGTCAAGCTCCTACAATGAGCAGTTCTTC	CASSLERSSSYNEQFF